Shown below are 15 T cell receptor beta chains from a single sample sequenced in a study of T cell responses to AZD1222 COVID-19 vaccine. Sequencing used immunoSEQ multiplex PCR; TCRdb keeps in-frame clones, though not all of them. This table holds nearly 95,000 clones, 80% to 90% found once. The sequencing here drew on peripheral blood, taken 28 days after the second AZD1222 dose. Receptors originate from an adult who received the AZD1222 COVID-19 vaccine.

This chain joins TRBV29-1 and TRBJ1-2; 8 bases agree with TRBD1. With V trimmed by 6 bases and J by 3 bases, 6 bases remained unmatched. CDR1 and CDR2 (germline): SQVTM, ANQGSEA. The CDR3 totals 13 residues. In DNA, the CDR3 is TGCAGCGTCCAAGCACAGGGGGACTATGGCTACACCTTC. Translation gives CSVQAQGDYGYTF.

The rearrangement links TRBV6-5 to TRBJ1-1; TRBD1 agrees at 7 bases. Germline CDR1 and CDR2: MNHEY and SVGAGI. J was trimmed by 1 base and V by 6 bases; bases with no gene match: 5. The CDR3 sequence is 14 residues long. In DNA form, the CDR3 reads TGTGCCAGCAGGCCTCCAGGGGGGAACACTGAAGCTTTCTTT. This codes for CASRPPGGNTEAFF.

V gene TRBV18 combines with J gene TRBJ1-1; a possible D gene is TRBD1 (6 bases). The CDR3 has 13 residues. V was trimmed by 4 bases and J by 3 bases, leaving 9 bases between them. Germline V CDR1 and CDR2: KGHSH, LQKENI. The CDR3 region has the DNA TGTGCCAGCTCACGTTCAGGGGACACTGAAGCTTTCTTT. Its protein product is CASSRSGDTEAFF.

The rearrangement joins TRBV6-6 to TRBJ1-3; 9 nucleotides agree with TRBD1. CDR1 MNHNY and CDR2 SVGAGI come from the germline V gene (reference sequence). Germline trimming cut 6 bases from V and 4 bases from J; bases unmatched to any gene: 7. The CDR3 has 15 amino acids. The CDR3 sequence is CASSPQGAYGNTIYF. CDR3 in DNA: TGTGCCAGCAGCCCACAGGGGGCATACGGAAACACCATATATTTT.

V is TRBV5-1 and J is TRBJ1-2; no definite D call. CDR1 and CDR2 (germline): SGHRS, YFSETQ. The CDR3 totals 14 residues. The V end was cut by 4 bases, the J end by 0 bases, with 10 bases between. The CDR3 bases are TGCGCCAGCAGCGAGCAGCCTACTAACTATGGCTACACCTTC. It yields the protein CASSEQPTNYGYTF. Based on the CDR3 plus reference TRBV5-1 and TRBJ1-2, the full variable domain is KAGVTQTPRYLIKTRGQQVTLSCSPISGHRSVSWYQQTPGQGLQFLFEYFSETQRNKGNFPGRFSGRQFSNSRSEMNVSTLELGDSALYLCASSEQPTNYGYTFGSGTRLTVV.

The genes are TRBV28 and TRBJ2-7; unclear D gene. The germline CDR1 and CDR2 sequences are MDHEN and SYDVKM. V lost 5 bases and J lost 2, with 10 bases in between. The CDR3 extends over 13 amino acids. This CDR3 is CASSLPATYEQYF. The CDR3, as DNA: TGTGCCAGCAGTCTGCCCGCGACCTACGAGCAGTACTTC.

This sequence joins TRBV18 and TRBJ1-2; possibly TRBD1 for D (5 bases). CDR3 length equals 16 residues. The germline CDR1 and CDR2 sequences are KGHSH and LQKENI. The ends were cut back, 4 bases at V and 8 bases at J, with 23 bases in the middle. The CDR3 bases are TGTGCCAGCTCACTCAACCACGTCGGGGCGGAGGGGGGCTACACCTTC. Translation gives CASSLNHVGAEGGYTF.

This clone was detected once. This chain connects TRBV30 to TRBJ2-1; D gene unclear. The length of the CDR3 is 11 residues. CDR1 and CDR2 (germline): GTSNPN, SVGIG (reference sequence). Deletions cut 0 bases from V and 8 bases from J, with 5 bases between. The CDR3 sequence: CAWSVRDEQFF. The CDR3 nucleotides read TGTGCCTGGAGTGTGAGAGATGAGCAGTTCTTC. The full variable domain, with the rest looked up from reference TRBV30 and TRBJ2-1, is SQTIHQWPATLVQPVGSPLSLECTVEGTSNPNLYWYRQAAGRGLQLLFYSVGIGQISSEVPQNLSASRPQDRQFILSSKKLLLSDSGFYLCAWSVRDEQFFGPGTRLTVL.

The rearrangement joins TRBV10-1 to TRBJ2-2; D uncertain. The CDR3 consists of 14 residues. Trimming stripped 1 base from V and 4 bases from J, with 7 bases between. Germline lookup yields CDR1 WNHNN and CDR2 SYGVQD (reference sequence). CDR3 nucleotides: TGCGCCAGCAGTGAGTTGGTCAGCACCGGGGAGCTGTTTTTT. It encodes CASSELVSTGELFF.

CDR3 region: CASSLADPGYTF. The CDR3 DNA is TGTGCCAGCAGCTTAGCGGACCCGGGCTACACCTTC. The chain joins TRBV7-4 to TRBJ1-2; D is unresolved. Looked up from germline, CDR1 is SGHVT and CDR2 is SQSDAQ. Between the trimmed V and J ends, which lost 0 bases and 8 bases, there was a span of 7 bases. The CDR3 sequence is 12 residues long.

The chain carries TRBV12-5 and TRBJ2-7; 10 nucleotides align to TRBD2. The J segment lost 4 bases and the V segment lost 2 bases, leaving 14 bases of the junction unmatched. There are 18 residues in the CDR3. Germline CDR1 and CDR2: LGHNT and FRNRAP. The CDR3 coding sequence is TGTGCTAGTGGTTTGCCGATGGGGAGACTAGCGGGCCCTTACGAGCAGTACTTC. It yields the protein CASGLPMGRLAGPYEQYF.

A few counts support this clone. V usage is TRBV14 and J usage is TRBJ2-7, with 7 bases matching TRBD1. V was clipped by 4 bases and J by 5 bases; unmatched bases: 8. The V gene's germline CDR1 is SGHDN and CDR2 FVKESK. CDR3 length: 14 amino acids. Written as DNA, the CDR3 is TGTGCCAGCAGCCCCTTAACAGGGGCGGACGAGCAGTACTTC. It codes for CASSPLTGADEQYF. Variable domain in full (rest from reference TRBV14 and TRBJ2-7): EAGVTQFPSHSVIEKGQTVTLRCDPISGHDNLYWYRRVMGKEIKFLLHFVKESKQDESGMPNNRFLAERTGGTYSTLKVQPAELEDSGVYFCASSPLTGADEQYFGPGTRLTVT.

The CDR3 DNA reads TGCGCCAGCAGTCAAGGGACTTCGTACGAGCAGTACTTC. Its translation is CASSQGTSYEQYF. The chain is built from TRBV10-2 and TRBJ2-7, with TRBD2 as a possible D gene (6 bases). Trimming took 5 bases from V and 4 from J, leaving 12 bases between them. Germline-derived CDR1 and CDR2 are WSHSY and SAAADI. The CDR3 loop spans 13 amino acids.

This clone was seen once. The chain links TRBV2 to TRBJ1-1; D ambiguous. This CDR3 spans 11 amino acids. Germline CDR1 reads SNHLY; CDR2 reads FYNNEI. The V and J ends lost 8 bases and 6 bases respectively, with 10 bases between them. The CDR3 nucleotides read TGTGCCAGCGGGCGGGGTCCTGAAGCTTTCTTT. Encoded protein: CASGRGPEAFF.

This chain joins TRBV4-3 and TRBJ2-1, with 10 bases that match TRBD2. This CDR3 contains 19 residues. Germline assignment: CDR1 LGHNA and CDR2 YSLEER. V lost 5 bases to trimming and J lost 6 bases; unmatched junction nucleotides: 19. The CDR3 bases are TGCGCCAGCAGCGATCTTTTCCCTAGCGGGGGTACTGGGTCCAATGAGCAGTTCTTC. It yields the protein CASSDLFPSGGTGSNEQFF.